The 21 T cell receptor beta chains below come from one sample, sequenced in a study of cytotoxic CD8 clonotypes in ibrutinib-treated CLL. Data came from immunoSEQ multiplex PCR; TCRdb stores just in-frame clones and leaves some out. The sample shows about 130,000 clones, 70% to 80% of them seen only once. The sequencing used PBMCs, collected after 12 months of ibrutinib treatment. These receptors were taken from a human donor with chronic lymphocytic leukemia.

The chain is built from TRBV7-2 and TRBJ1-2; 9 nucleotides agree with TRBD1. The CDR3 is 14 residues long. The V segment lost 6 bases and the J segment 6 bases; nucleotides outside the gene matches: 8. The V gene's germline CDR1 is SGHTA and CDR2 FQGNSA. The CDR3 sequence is CASRLGQGVDGYTF. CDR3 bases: TGTGCCAGCAGATTGGGACAGGGAGTTGATGGCTACACCTTC.

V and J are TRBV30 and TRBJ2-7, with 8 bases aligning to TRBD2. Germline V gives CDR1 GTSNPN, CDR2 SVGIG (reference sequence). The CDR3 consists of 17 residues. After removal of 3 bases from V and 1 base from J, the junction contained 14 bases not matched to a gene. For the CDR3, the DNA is TGTGCCTGGAGCAAACTACCTCATAGCGGGAAATCCTACGAGCAGTACTTC. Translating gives CAWSKLPHSGKSYEQYF.

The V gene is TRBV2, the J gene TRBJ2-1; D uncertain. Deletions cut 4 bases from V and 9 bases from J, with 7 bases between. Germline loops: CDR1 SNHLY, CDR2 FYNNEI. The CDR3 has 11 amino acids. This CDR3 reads CASSGVSEQFF. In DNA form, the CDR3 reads TGTGCCAGCAGTGGGGTATCTGAGCAGTTCTTC. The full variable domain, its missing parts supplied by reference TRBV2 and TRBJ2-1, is EPEVTQTPSHQVTQMGQEVILRCVPISNHLYFYWYRQILGQKVEFLVSFYNNEISEKSEIFDDQFSVERPDGSNFTLKIRSTKLEDSAMYFCASSGVSEQFFGPGTRLTVL.

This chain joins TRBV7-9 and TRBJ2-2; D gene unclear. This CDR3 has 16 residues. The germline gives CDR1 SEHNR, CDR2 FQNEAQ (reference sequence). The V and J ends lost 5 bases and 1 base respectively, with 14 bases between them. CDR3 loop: CASSPLVQLNTGELFF. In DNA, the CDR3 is TGTGCCAGCAGCCCCCTCGTGCAGCTGAACACCGGGGAGCTGTTTTTT. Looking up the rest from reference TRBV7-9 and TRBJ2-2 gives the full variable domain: DTGVSQNPRHKITKRGQNVTFRCDPISEHNRLYWYRQTLGQGPEFLTYFQNEAQLEKSRLLSDRFSAERPKGSFSTLEIQRTEQGDSAMYLCASSPLVQLNTGELFFGEGSRLTVL.

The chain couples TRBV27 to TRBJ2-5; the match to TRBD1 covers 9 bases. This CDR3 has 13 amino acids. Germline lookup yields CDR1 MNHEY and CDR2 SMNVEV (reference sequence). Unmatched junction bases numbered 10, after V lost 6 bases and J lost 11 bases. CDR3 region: CASRQTGGHEQYF. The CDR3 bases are TGTGCCAGCAGGCAAACAGGGGGCCATGAGCAGTACTTC.

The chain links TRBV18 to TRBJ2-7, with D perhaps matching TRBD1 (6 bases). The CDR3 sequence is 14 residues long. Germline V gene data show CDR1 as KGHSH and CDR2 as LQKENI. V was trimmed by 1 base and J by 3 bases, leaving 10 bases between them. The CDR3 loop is CASSPLDSHYEQYF. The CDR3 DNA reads TGTGCCAGCTCACCACTGGACAGTCACTACGAGCAGTACTTC.

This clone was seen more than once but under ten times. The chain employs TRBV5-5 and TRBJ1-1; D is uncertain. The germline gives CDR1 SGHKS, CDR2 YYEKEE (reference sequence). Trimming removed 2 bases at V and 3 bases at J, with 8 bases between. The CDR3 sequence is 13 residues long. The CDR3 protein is CASSFDPDTEAFF. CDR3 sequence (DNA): TGTGCCAGCAGCTTCGACCCTGACACTGAAGCTTTCTTT.

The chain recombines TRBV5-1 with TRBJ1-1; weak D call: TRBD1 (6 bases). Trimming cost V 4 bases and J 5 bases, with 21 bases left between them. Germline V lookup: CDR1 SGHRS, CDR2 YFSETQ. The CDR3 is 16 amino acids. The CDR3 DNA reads TGCGCCAGCAGCCCGGGGACACTTTATGAAGGTACTGAAGCTTTCTTT. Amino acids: CASSPGTLYEGTEAFF.

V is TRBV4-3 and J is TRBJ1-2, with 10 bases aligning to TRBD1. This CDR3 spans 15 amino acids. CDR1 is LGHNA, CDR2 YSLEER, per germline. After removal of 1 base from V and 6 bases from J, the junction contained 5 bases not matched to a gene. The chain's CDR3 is CASSQADRGFHGYTF. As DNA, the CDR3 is TGCGCCAGCAGCCAAGCGGACAGGGGGTTCCATGGCTACACCTTC.

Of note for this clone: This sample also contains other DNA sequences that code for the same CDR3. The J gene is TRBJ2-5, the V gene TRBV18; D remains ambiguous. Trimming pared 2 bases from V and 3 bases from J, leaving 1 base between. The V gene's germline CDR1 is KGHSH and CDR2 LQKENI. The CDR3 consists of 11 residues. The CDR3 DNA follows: TGTGCCAGCTCACCAGAAGAGACCCAGTACTTC. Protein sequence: CASSPEETQYF.

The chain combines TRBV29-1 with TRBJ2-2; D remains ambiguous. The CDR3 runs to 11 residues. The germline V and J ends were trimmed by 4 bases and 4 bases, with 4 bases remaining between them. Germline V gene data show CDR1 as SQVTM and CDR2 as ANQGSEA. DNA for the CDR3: TGCAGCGTTGCCTCCACCGGGGAGCTGTTTTTT. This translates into CSVASTGELFF.

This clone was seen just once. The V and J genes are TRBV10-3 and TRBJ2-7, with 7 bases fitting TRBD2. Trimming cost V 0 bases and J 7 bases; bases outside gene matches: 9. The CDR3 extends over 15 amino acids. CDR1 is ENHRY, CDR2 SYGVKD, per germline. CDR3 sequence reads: CAISESFGLEWEQYF. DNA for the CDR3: TGTGCCATCAGTGAGTCCTTTGGACTAGAGTGGGAGCAGTACTTC.

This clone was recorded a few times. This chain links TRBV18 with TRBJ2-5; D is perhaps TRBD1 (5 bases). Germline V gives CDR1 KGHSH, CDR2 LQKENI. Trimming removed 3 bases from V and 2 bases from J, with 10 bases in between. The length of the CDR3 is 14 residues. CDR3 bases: TGTGCCAGCTCACCCCGACAGACTCAAGAGACCCAGTACTTC. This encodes CASSPRQTQETQYF.

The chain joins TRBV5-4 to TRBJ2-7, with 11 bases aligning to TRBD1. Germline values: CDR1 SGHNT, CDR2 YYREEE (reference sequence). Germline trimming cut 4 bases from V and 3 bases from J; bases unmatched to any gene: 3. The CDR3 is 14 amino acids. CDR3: CASSAGTGGYEQYF. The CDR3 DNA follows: TGTGCCAGCAGCGCCGGGACAGGGGGCTACGAGCAGTACTTC.

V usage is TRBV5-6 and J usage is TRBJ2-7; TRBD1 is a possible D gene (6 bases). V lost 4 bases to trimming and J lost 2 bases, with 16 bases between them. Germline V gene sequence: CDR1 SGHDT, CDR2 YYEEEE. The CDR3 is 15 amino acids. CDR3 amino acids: CASSVDRILPYEQYF. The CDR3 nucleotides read TGTGCCAGCAGCGTAGACAGGATACTCCCCTACGAGCAGTACTTC. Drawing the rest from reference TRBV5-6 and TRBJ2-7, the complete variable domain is DAGVTQSPTHLIKTRGQQVTLRCSPKSGHDTVSWYQQALGQGPQFIFQYYEEEERQRGNFPDRFSGHQFPNYSSELNVNALLLGDSALYLCASSVDRILPYEQYFGPGTRLTVT.

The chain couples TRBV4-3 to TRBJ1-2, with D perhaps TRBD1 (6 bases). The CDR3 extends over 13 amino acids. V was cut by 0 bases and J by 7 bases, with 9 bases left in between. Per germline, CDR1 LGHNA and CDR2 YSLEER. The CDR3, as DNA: TGCGCCAGCAGCCAAGACAGGGGAGGTGGCTACACCTTC. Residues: CASSQDRGGGYTF.

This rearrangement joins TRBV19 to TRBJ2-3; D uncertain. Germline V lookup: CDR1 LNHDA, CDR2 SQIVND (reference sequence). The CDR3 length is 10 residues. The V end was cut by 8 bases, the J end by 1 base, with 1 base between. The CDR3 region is CASGTDTQYF. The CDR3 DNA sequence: TGTGCCAGTGGCACAGATACGCAGTATTTT.

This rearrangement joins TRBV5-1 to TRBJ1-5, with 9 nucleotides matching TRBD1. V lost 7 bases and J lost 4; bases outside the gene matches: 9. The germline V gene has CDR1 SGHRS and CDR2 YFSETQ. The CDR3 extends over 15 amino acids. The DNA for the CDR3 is TGCGCCAGCGCGGAGGGGACAGGGCCAAATCAGCCCCAGCATTTT. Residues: CASAEGTGPNQPQHF.

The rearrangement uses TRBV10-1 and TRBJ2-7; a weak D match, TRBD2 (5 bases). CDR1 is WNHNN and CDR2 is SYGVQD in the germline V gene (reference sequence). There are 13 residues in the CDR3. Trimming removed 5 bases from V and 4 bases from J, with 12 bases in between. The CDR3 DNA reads TGCGCCAGCAGTCATGCCCGAGGGTACGAGCAGTACTTC. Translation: CASSHARGYEQYF.

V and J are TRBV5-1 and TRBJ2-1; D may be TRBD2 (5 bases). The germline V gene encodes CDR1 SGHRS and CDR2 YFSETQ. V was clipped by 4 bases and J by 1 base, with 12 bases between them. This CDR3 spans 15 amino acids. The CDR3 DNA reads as TGCGCCAGCAGCCTGACCCGGGATTCCTACAATGAGCAGTTCTTC. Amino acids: CASSLTRDSYNEQFF.

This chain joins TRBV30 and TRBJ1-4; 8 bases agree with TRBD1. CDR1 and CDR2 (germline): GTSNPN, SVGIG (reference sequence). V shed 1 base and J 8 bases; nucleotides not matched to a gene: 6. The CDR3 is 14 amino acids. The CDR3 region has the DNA TGTGCCTGGAGTGCCGGGACAGGTCAAGAAAAACTGTTTTTT. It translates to CAWSAGTGQEKLFF.